This T cell receptor beta chain was sequenced for a study of blood T cell repertoires in COVID-19. About the study: Sources were T cells, B-cell-depleted T cells, or PBMCs; the material itself was cDNA or gDNA.

Germline lookup yields CDR1 SGHKS and CDR2 YYEKEE (reference sequence). V lost 6 bases, J lost 0 bases, and 12 bases lay in between. The CDR3 runs 15 residues. Per the authors' pipeline: How many nucleated cells were present was estimated from reference gene primer amplification. Using immunoSEQ multiplex PCR, the repertoire was profiled, and TCRdb retains in-frame clones only, with some absent. V and J calls plus clone size are reproduced from that table; the DNA served to infer D and trimming. The table includes tens of thousands of clones, more than 75% detected once. The TCR originated in a man aged 50 to 60 with active COVID-19. Sequencing was carried out using peripheral blood. This chain joins TRBV5-5 and TRBJ1-4, with TRBD1 as a possible D gene (5 bases). CDR3 nucleotides: TGTGCCAGCAACCCCATGGGGCCAACTAATGAAAAACTGTTTTTT. Its protein product is CASNPMGPTNEKLFF.